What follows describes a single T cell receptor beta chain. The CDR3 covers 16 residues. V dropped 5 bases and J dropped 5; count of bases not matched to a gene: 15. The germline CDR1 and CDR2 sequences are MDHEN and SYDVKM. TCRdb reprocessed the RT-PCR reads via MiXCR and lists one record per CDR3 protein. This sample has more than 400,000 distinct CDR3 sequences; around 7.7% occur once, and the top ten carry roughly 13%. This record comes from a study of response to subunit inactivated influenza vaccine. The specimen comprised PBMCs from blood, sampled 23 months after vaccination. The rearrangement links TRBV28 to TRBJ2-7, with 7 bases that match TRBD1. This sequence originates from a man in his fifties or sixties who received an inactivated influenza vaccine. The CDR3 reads CASSPVSTGIGDEQYF. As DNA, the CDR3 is TGTGCCAGCAGTCCCGTTTCGACAGGGATTGGCGACGAGCAGTACTTC. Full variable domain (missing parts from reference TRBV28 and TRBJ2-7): DVKVTQSSRYLVKRTGEKVFLECVQDMDHENMFWYRQDPGLGLRLIYFSYDVKMKEKGDIPEGYSVSREKKERFSLILESASTNQTSMYLCASSPVSTGIGDEQYFGPGTRLTVT.